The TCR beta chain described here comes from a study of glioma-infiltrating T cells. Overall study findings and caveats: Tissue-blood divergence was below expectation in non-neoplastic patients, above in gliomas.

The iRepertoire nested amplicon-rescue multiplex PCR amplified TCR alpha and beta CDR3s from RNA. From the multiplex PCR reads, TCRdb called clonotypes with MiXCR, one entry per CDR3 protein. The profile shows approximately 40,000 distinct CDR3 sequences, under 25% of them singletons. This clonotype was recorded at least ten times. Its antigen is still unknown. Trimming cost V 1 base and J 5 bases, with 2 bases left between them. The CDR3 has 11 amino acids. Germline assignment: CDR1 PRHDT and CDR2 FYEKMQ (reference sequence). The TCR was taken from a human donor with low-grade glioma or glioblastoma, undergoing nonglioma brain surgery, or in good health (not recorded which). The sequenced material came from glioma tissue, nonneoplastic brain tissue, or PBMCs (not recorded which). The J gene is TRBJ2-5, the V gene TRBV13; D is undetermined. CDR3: CASSLVETQYF. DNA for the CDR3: TGTGCCAGCAGCTTAGTTGAGACCCAGTACTTC. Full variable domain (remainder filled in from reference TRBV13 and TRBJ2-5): AAGVIQSPRHLIKEKRETATLKCYPIPRHDTVYWYQQGPGQDPQFLISFYEKMQSDKGSIPDRFSAQQFSDYHSELNMSSLELGDSALYFCASSLVETQYFGPGTRLLVL.